Shown below are 19 T cell receptor beta chains from a single sample sequenced in a study of Ad26.COV2.S vaccination and SARS-CoV-2 variants. Repertoires were generated with immunoSEQ multiplex PCR, while TCRdb's copy carries only in-frame clones and drops some. This table holds about 450,000 clones, 89% found once. Treatment described: some 19 received Ad26.COV2.S at low or high dose, single or two shots; roughly five received placebo; per-sample allocation not given. Sampling happened 63 days after the first vaccine or placebo injection. The sequencing used peripheral blood, collected in a trial of Ad26.COV2.S vaccine versus placebo. The receptors here all came from a person aged 18-60 years who received the Ad26.COV2.S COVID-19 vaccine or a placebo.

This clone was counted between two and nine times. The chain carries TRBV6-5 and TRBJ2-7, with 7 bases that match TRBD2. CDR1 and CDR2 from the germline V gene are MNHEY and SVGAGI. Trimming took 8 bases from V and 5 from J; bases not matched to a gene: 15. The CDR3 sequence is 15 residues long. CDR3 sequence (DNA): TGTGCCAGCTCCCAATCGGGCGGGAGAACCCACGAGCAGTACGTC. Its translation is CASSQSGGRTHEQYV.

The gene calls are TRBV10-3 and TRBJ1-2; TRBD1 matches at 7 bases. Germline lookup yields CDR1 ENHRY and CDR2 SYGVKD. V was clipped by 4 bases and J by 4 bases; unmatched bases: 9. CDR3 length equals 15 residues. CDR3 bases: TGTGCCATCAGTGTTAATAGGGGGCTCGGCTATGGCTACACCTTC. It yields the protein CAISVNRGLGYGYTF.

The V and J genes are TRBV24-1 and TRBJ2-1, with D perhaps TRBD2 (7 bases). The CDR3 loop spans 17 amino acids. Trimming cost V 2 bases and J 2 bases, with 15 bases left between them. Per the germline V gene, CDR1 is KGHDR and CDR2 is SFDVKD. The CDR3 here is CATSDSGAGAAYNEQFF. The CDR3 DNA follows: TGTGCCACCAGTGATTCTGGGGCGGGGGCCGCCTACAATGAGCAGTTCTTC.

This chain connects TRBV5-1 to TRBJ1-2; TRBD1 matches at 7 bases. Per the germline V gene, CDR1 is SGHRS and CDR2 is YFSETQ. This CDR3 is 13 amino acids long. The junction had 11 bases not matched to a gene; V was cut back by 7 bases and J by 8 bases. In nucleotides, the CDR3 is TGCGCCAGCGGGGGACAGCCTACGTCCGGCTACACCTTC. This codes for CASGGQPTSGYTF.

The chain uses TRBV5-1 and TRBJ1-1, with 7 positions matching TRBD1. Germline-derived CDR1 and CDR2 are SGHRS and YFSETQ. The CDR3 has 15 amino acids. Trimming took 4 bases from V and 4 from J; bases not matched to a gene: 10. The CDR3 DNA reads as TGCGCCAGCAGCCCCCGGACAGGCCGCGGCACTGAAGCTTTCTTT. Protein product: CASSPRTGRGTEAFF.

The CDR3: CAISRDRESEAFF. The CDR3 nucleotides read TGTGCCATCAGTAGGGACAGGGAATCTGAAGCTTTCTTT. V gene TRBV10-3 combines with J gene TRBJ1-1; 9 bases fit TRBD1. Germline V CDR1 and CDR2: ENHRY, SYGVKD. CDR3 length equals 13 residues. The V segment lost 5 bases and the J segment 6 bases; nucleotides outside the gene matches: 4.

The chain uses TRBV19 and TRBJ2-2, with D possibly being TRBD1 (5 bases). The V end lost 2 bases, the J end lost 1 base, and 8 bases lay between the germline ends. In germline, CDR1 is LNHDA, CDR2 SQIVND (reference sequence). This CDR3 is built from 15 residues. CDR3 residues: CASSIPGWNTGELFF. For the CDR3, the DNA is TGTGCCAGTAGTATACCAGGGTGGAACACCGGGGAGCTGTTTTTT. The full variable domain, its missing parts supplied by reference TRBV19 and TRBJ2-2, is DGGITQSPKYLFRKEGQNVTLSCEQNLNHDAMYWYRQDPGQGLRLIYYSQIVNDFQKGDIAEGYSVSREKKESFPLTVTSAQKNPTAFYLCASSIPGWNTGELFFGEGSRLTVL.

CDR3 sequence: CASSLVWSSYNEQFF. CDR3 coding DNA: TGTGCCAGCAGCTTGGTCTGGAGCTCCTACAATGAGCAGTTCTTC. This chain links TRBV7-3 with TRBJ2-1; the D is unclear. The CDR3 length is 15 residues. Germline assignment: CDR1 SGHTA and CDR2 FQGTGA. The V and J ends lost 3 bases and 0 bases respectively, with 9 bases between them.

The chain recombines TRBV3-1 (or the pseudogene TRBV3-2) with TRBJ2-5; possibly TRBD1 or TRBD2 for D (5 bases each). CDR3 length equals 15 residues. Germline CDR1 is LGHDT and CDR2 is YNNKEL (reference sequence). The germline V and J ends were trimmed by 3 bases and 4 bases, with 15 bases remaining between them. The CDR3 loop reads CASSQGIPRGETQYF. The CDR3 DNA is TGTGCCAGCAGCCAGGGGATACCGAGGGGAGAGACCCAGTACTTC.

This chain links TRBV6-6 with TRBJ1-2; D unclear. Trimming took 11 bases from V and 5 from J, leaving 12 bases between them. The CDR3 is made up of 11 amino acids. Germline loops: CDR1 MNHNY, CDR2 SVGAGI (reference sequence). CDR3 in amino acids: CAGEGGYGYTF. The DNA for the CDR3 is TGTGCCGGTGAGGGTGGGTATGGCTACACCTTC.

The chain couples TRBV7-3 to TRBJ2-2, with D perhaps matching TRBD1 or TRBD2 (5 bases each). The CDR3 runs to 15 residues. Germline loops: CDR1 SGHTA, CDR2 FQGTGA. Trimming took off 1 base at V and 3 bases at J, with 9 bases between the two ends. The CDR3: CASSLRGVDTGELFF. CDR3 DNA: TGTGCCAGCAGCTTAAGAGGGGTTGACACCGGGGAGCTGTTTTTT.

V and J are TRBV27 and TRBJ2-3, with D maybe TRBD2 (5 bases). V dropped 3 bases and J dropped 3 bases, with 13 bases sitting between them. Germline loops: CDR1 MNHEY, CDR2 SMNVEV (reference sequence). The CDR3 spans 15 residues. CDR3: CASSLRAGGTDTQYF. The CDR3 coding sequence is TGTGCCAGCAGTTTGAGGGCCGGCGGAACAGATACGCAGTATTTT.

The rearrangement links TRBV7-9 to TRBJ2-7; D gene ambiguous. Germline CDR1 SEHNR, CDR2 FQNEAQ (reference sequence). This CDR3 comprises 14 residues. CDR3 loop: CASSLAQAHHLPEV. The DNA for the CDR3 is TGTGCCAGCAGCTTAGCCCAAGCACACCACCTCCCTGAAGTC.

As for this clone: The sample has other DNA sequences that encode this CDR3 too. The chain links TRBV9 to TRBJ1-1, with 7 bases that match TRBD1. CDR1 and CDR2 from the germline V gene are SGDLS and YYNGEE. The CDR3 totals 12 residues. V shed 3 bases, J shed 4 bases, and the junction held 0 bases outside the gene matches. CDR3: CASSAGGTEAFF. CDR3 in DNA: TGTGCCAGCAGCGCAGGGGGCACTGAAGCTTTCTTT.

The V and J genes are TRBV19 and TRBJ1-2; D not resolved. Per germline, CDR1 LNHDA and CDR2 SQIVND (reference sequence). This CDR3 has 12 residues. V was trimmed by 3 bases and J by 1 base, leaving 3 bases between them. CDR3 coding DNA: TGTGCCAGTAGTATTCTTAACTATGGCTACACCTTC. It encodes CASSILNYGYTF.

Here the CDR3 reads CASSRAQPLMQYF. The CDR3 DNA reads TGCGCCAGCAGCCGGGCGCAGCCCTTGATGCAGTATTTT. The chain links TRBV5-1 to TRBJ2-3; the D is unclear. CDR3 length: 13 residues. Germline CDR1 reads SGHRS; CDR2 reads YFSETQ. V was shortened by 4 bases and J by 11 bases, with 17 bases between the two germline ends.

The V and J genes are TRBV18 and TRBJ2-1; 11 bases map to TRBD1. The CDR3 sequence is 17 residues long. V lost 4 bases and J lost 4; bases outside the gene matches: 9. Germline assignment: CDR1 KGHSH and CDR2 LQKENI. Written as DNA, the CDR3 is TGTGCCAGCTCACGTGCCCCGGGACAGGGGGGATACAATGAGCAGTTCTTC. Its protein is CASSRAPGQGGYNEQFF. Supplemented by reference TRBV18 and TRBJ2-1, the full variable domain reads NAGVMQNPRHLVRRRGQEARLRCSPMKGHSHVYWYRQLPEEGLKFMVYLQKENIIDESGMPKERFSAEFPKEGPSILRIQQVVRGDSAAYFCASSRAPGQGGYNEQFFGPGTRLTVL.

Regarding this clone: The identical CDR3 is also encoded by other nucleotide sequences in the sample. The rearrangement uses TRBV18 and TRBJ1-5; D might be TRBD1 (5 bases). Trimming removed 3 bases at V and 7 bases at J, with 10 bases between. This CDR3 comprises 13 residues. Germline V gene data show CDR1 as KGHSH and CDR2 as LQKENI. CDR3 loop: CASSPGGDQPQHF. The CDR3 bases are TGTGCCAGCTCACCCGGGGGGGACCAGCCCCAGCATTTT.

The chain carries TRBV7-8 and TRBJ1-4; TRBD1 aligns across 7 bases. V lost 10 bases and J lost 2; bases outside the gene matches: 4. The CDR3 runs 13 residues. The germline CDR1 and CDR2 sequences are SGHVS and FQNEAQ. CDR3 DNA: TGTGCCACCTCGGGACAGACTAATGAAAAACTGTTTTTT. As protein: CATSGQTNEKLFF.